This entry lists 7 T cell receptor beta chains sequenced from one sample in a study of shared T cell receptors in the human thymus. Produced via immunoSEQ multiplex PCR; TCRdb's table is partial and in-frame only. Among approximately 490,000 clones listed, around 82% were seen once. These data also formed part of another study, on human thymus T cells.

Input material: thymocytes. The receptors stem from a boy under two years old with a congenital heart defect.

J is TRBJ2-1 and V is TRBV30; 7 positions match TRBD1. This CDR3 is 15 amino acids long. After removal of 0 bases from V and 3 bases from J, the junction contained 5 bases not matched to a gene. Germline V gene data show CDR1 as GTSNPN and CDR2 as SVGIG (reference sequence). CDR3: CAWSVPGGIYNEQFF. In nucleotides, the CDR3 is TGTGCCTGGAGTGTACCAGGGGGTATCTACAATGAGCAGTTCTTC.

This clone was observed a few times. V gene TRBV28 combines with J gene TRBJ1-5; 9 bases line up with TRBD1. This CDR3 is built from 18 residues. The germline V gene encodes CDR1 MDHEN and CDR2 SYDVKM. V trimming: 9 bases; J trimming: 0 bases; junction bases outside the gene matches: 15. CDR3 loop: CASPPGQGIFHSNQPQHF. CDR3 coding DNA: TGTGCCAGTCCGCCGGGACAGGGAATTTTCCATAGCAATCAGCCCCAGCATTTT.

V is TRBV19 and J is TRBJ1-5; D remains unclear. Between the trimmed V and J ends, which lost 2 bases and 2 bases, there was a span of 7 bases. The CDR3 extends over 14 amino acids. Germline CDR1 LNHDA, CDR2 SQIVND (reference sequence). As DNA, the CDR3 is TGTGCCAGTAGTATACGGGGTGGCAATCAGCCCCAGCATTTT. Its translation: CASSIRGGNQPQHF.

The chain employs TRBV19 and TRBJ1-2; D gene uncertain. With 7 bases removed from V and 5 bases from J, the gap between germline ends came to 14 bases. The V gene's germline CDR1 is LNHDA and CDR2 SQIVND (reference sequence). The CDR3 loop spans 13 amino acids. CDR3 sequence: CASMESPGYGYTF. The DNA of the CDR3 is TGTGCCAGTATGGAGTCACCTGGGTATGGCTACACCTTC.

The rearrangement joins TRBV19 to TRBJ1-2; the D gene is possibly TRBD1 (6 bases). Germline V gene lookup returns CDR1 LNHDA and CDR2 SQIVND (reference sequence). The CDR3 contains 14 residues. Between the trimmed V and J ends, which lost 3 bases and 3 bases, there was a span of 11 bases. For the CDR3, the DNA is TGTGCCAGTAGTATCGGCAGGGGCTACTATGGCTACACCTTC. This sequence encodes CASSIGRGYYGYTF.

The genes are TRBV28 and TRBJ1-3; 7 positions match TRBD1. V lost 1 base and J lost 4; bases outside the gene matches: 10. CDR1 and CDR2 (germline): MDHEN, SYDVKM. The CDR3 covers 17 residues. The DNA of the CDR3 is TGTGCCAGCAGTTTATCCCGACAGGGTCTTCGAGGAAACACCATATATTTT. Translation gives CASSLSRQGLRGNTIYF.

This clone was counted between two and nine times. For the CDR3, the DNA is TGTGCCAGCAGCCAAGATGGGCGGTTCGGGGGACCCCACTATGGCTACACCTTC. It specifies CASSQDGRFGGPHYGYTF. This chain uses TRBV14 with TRBJ1-2; TRBD1 might be the D (5 bases). The CDR3 is made up of 18 amino acids. The germline V gene encodes CDR1 SGHDN and CDR2 FVKESK. Trimming removed 0 bases at V and 3 bases at J, with 20 bases between.